The present entry profiles one TCR beta chain with its context. TCRdb recomputed calls from the 5' RACE reads with MiXCR, one row per CDR3 protein. The table has roughly 86,000 distinct CDR3 sequences, around an eighth seen once. This sample was taken from a study of T-cell memory formation after mild COVID-19. The specimen sequenced was PBMCs or a T cell subset sorted from them (not recorded which). This receptor was taken from an adult woman who had mild COVID-19 (a few samples of this study predate the infection). Cell type and time point are not known.

CDR3 protein: CASSRDTDTQYF. The DNA of the CDR3 is TGTGCCAGCAGCCGAGACACAGATACGCAGTATTTT. V is TRBV5-6 and J is TRBJ2-3; D not resolved. The CDR3 totals 12 residues. CDR1 and CDR2 (germline): SGHDT, YYEEEE. With 4 bases removed from V and 2 bases from J, the gap between germline ends came to 5 bases.